Each of the 21 T cell receptor beta chains below was sequenced from the same sample in a study of cytomegalovirus exposure and HLA in healthy donors. PCR was performed using 60 Vbeta and 13 Jbeta primers. Sequenced by immunoSEQ multiplex PCR; TCRdb stores in-frame clones only, minus some. The sample records about 77,000 clones, around 84% being singletons. Sequencing was carried out using PBMCs. These receptors all come from a man aged 35-49 years in good health and CMV-seronegative.

The rearrangement links TRBV6-1 to TRBJ2-5; possibly TRBD1 for D (5 bases). Germline assignment: CDR1 MNHNS and CDR2 SASEGT. The CDR3 runs to 14 residues. Trimming shortened V by 2 bases and J by 1 base, and 8 bases separated the two germline ends. The CDR3 region is CASSEWGPQETQYF. As DNA, the CDR3 is TGTGCCAGCAGTGAATGGGGCCCCCAAGAGACCCAGTACTTC.

The V and J genes are TRBV18 and TRBJ2-1; 13 bases agree with TRBD2. CDR1 is KGHSH and CDR2 is LQKENI in the germline V gene. The junction had 5 bases not matched to a gene; V was cut back by 6 bases and J by 0 bases. CDR3 size: 17 residues. The CDR3: CASSGLAGSYSYNEQFF. CDR3 in DNA: TGTGCCAGCTCGGGACTAGCGGGATCATACTCCTACAATGAGCAGTTCTTC.

This chain connects TRBV7-2 to TRBJ1-1; perhaps TRBD1 as D (6 bases). In germline, CDR1 is SGHTA, CDR2 FQGNSA. Trimming pared 5 bases from V and 1 base from J, leaving 11 bases between. The CDR3 consists of 14 residues. In nucleotides, the CDR3 is TGTGCCAGCAGCCCCACAGGGTGGAACACTGAAGCTTTCTTT. It is translated as CASSPTGWNTEAFF.

This chain joins TRBV11-2 and TRBJ1-2; the match to TRBD1 covers 8 bases. V was pared by 1 base and J by 6 bases, with 4 bases of the junction left unmatched. The CDR3 totals 14 residues. Per the germline V gene, CDR1 is SGHAT and CDR2 is FQNNGV. The DNA of the CDR3 is TGTGCCAGCAGCTTAGTTCAGGGGGCCCATGGCTACACCTTC. This codes for CASSLVQGAHGYTF.

This clone turned up a few times. The chain joins TRBV7-2 to TRBJ2-2, with D possibly TRBD1 on 6 matching bases. The ends were cut back, 5 bases at V and 5 bases at J, with 12 bases in the middle. The CDR3 consists of 14 residues. Germline lookup yields CDR1 SGHTA and CDR2 FQGNSA. The CDR3 DNA follows: TGTGCCAGCAGCCATTCGACAGGAACCGGGGAGCTGTTTTTT. It is translated as CASSHSTGTGELFF.

This rearrangement joins TRBV6-6 to TRBJ1-3, with D unresolved. Deletions cut 4 bases from V and 1 base from J, with 11 bases between. The germline V gene has CDR1 MNHNY and CDR2 SVGAGI (reference sequence). The CDR3 is 15 amino acids. The chain's CDR3 is CASSWSGESGNTIYF. The CDR3 DNA reads as TGTGCCAGCAGTTGGTCCGGGGAGTCTGGAAACACCATATATTTT.

The V call is TRBV15, the J call TRBJ2-1; 9 nucleotides line up with TRBD2. The junction had 12 bases not matched to a gene; V was cut back by 9 bases and J by 6 bases. The CDR3 totals 15 residues. Germline lookup yields CDR1 LNHNV and CDR2 YYDKDF (reference sequence). The CDR3 reads CATGGGRAIVNEQFF. As DNA, the CDR3 is TGTGCCACTGGGGGCGGGAGGGCCATAGTCAATGAGCAGTTCTTC.

The chain carries TRBV7-9 and TRBJ2-1, with a tentative D call TRBD1 (7 bases). The V gene lost 2 bases and the J gene lost 10 bases, with 12 bases spanning the gap. The germline V gene encodes CDR1 SEHNR and CDR2 FQNEAQ (reference sequence). The CDR3 spans 13 residues. In DNA form, the CDR3 reads TGTGCCAGCAGCTTATCTCAGGGGGGAGAGCAGTTCTTC. This sequence encodes CASSLSQGGEQFF.

This clone was seen a handful of times. The chain is built from TRBV19 and TRBJ1-5; the match to TRBD1 covers 8 bases. The CDR3 has 14 amino acids. Trimming took 5 bases from V and 4 from J; bases not matched to a gene: 4. Germline V gives CDR1 LNHDA, CDR2 SQIVND (reference sequence). The CDR3 sequence is CASSSTGGNQPQHF. CDR3 nucleotide sequence: TGTGCCAGTAGTTCAACAGGGGGGAATCAGCCCCAGCATTTT.

The CDR3 here is CASSPSGGIYNEQFF. In DNA, the CDR3 is TGTGCCAGCAGCCCCAGCGGGGGAATCTACAATGAGCAGTTCTTC. This chain links TRBV7-2 with TRBJ2-1, with 8 bases matching TRBD2. The CDR3 is 15 residues long. Germline CDR1 is SGHTA and CDR2 is FQGNSA. J was trimmed by 3 bases and V by 5 bases; bases with no gene match: 6.

The gene calls are TRBV6-4 and TRBJ2-1; TRBD2 matches 11 bases. Germline V gene sequence: CDR1 MRHNA, CDR2 SNTAGT. The CDR3 is 16 amino acids. The V gene end was trimmed by 6 bases and the J gene end by 4 bases; junction bases not matched to a gene: 8. In nucleotides, the CDR3 is TGTGCCAGCAGGAGTGCCGGGACTAGCGGATACAATGAGCAGTTCTTC. This encodes CASRSAGTSGYNEQFF.

The chain recombines TRBV5-6 with TRBJ2-7; 9 bases are shared with TRBD2. V lost 3 bases and J lost 0; bases outside the gene matches: 1. The CDR3 length is 14 residues. CDR1 is SGHDT, CDR2 YYEEEE, per germline. The CDR3 nucleotides read TGTGCCAGCAGCTCAGCGGGGGGCTCCTACGAGCAGTACTTC. It translates to CASSSAGGSYEQYF. Variable domain in full (rest from reference TRBV5-6 and TRBJ2-7): DAGVTQSPTHLIKTRGQQVTLRCSPKSGHDTVSWYQQALGQGPQFIFQYYEEEERQRGNFPDRFSGHQFPNYSSELNVNALLLGDSALYLCASSSAGGSYEQYFGPGTRLTVT.

Note on this clone: The germline gene is not matched at one end of the junction; a read error may be the cause. This chain links TRBV7-7 with TRBJ2-5; the match to TRBD1 covers 7 bases. The CDR3 length is 14 residues. Per germline, CDR1 SSHAT and CDR2 FNYEAQ (reference sequence). The CDR3 sequence is CASSSGTAQETQYF. The CDR3 DNA reads TGTGCTAGCAGCTCCGGGACAGCCCAAGAGACCCAGTACTTC.

J is TRBJ1-5 and V is TRBV6-6, with D perhaps matching TRBD1 (6 bases). With 4 bases removed from V and 3 bases from J, the gap between germline ends came to 7 bases. Germline V CDR1 and CDR2: MNHNY, SVGAGI (reference sequence). The CDR3 contains 13 residues. The CDR3 DNA reads TGTGCCAGCAGTTCAGGGGTCAATCAGCCCCAGCATTTT. Amino acid sequence: CASSSGVNQPQHF.

The J gene is TRBJ1-2, the V gene TRBV9, with D possibly TRBD1 on 5 matching bases. V lost 3 bases and J 6 bases, leaving 12 bases between the germline ends. Germline V CDR1 and CDR2: SGDLS, YYNGEE. The CDR3 has 13 residues. DNA of the CDR3: TGTGCCAGCAGCGGATCCAGGGTTCATGGCTACACCTTC. This codes for CASSGSRVHGYTF. Variable domain in full (rest from reference TRBV9 and TRBJ1-2): DSGVTQTPKHLITATGQRVTLRCSPRSGDLSVYWYQQSLDQGLQFLIQYYNGEERAKGNILERFSAQQFPDLHSELNLSSLELGDSALYFCASSGSRVHGYTFGSGTRLTVV.

V and J are TRBV28 and TRBJ2-3, with 11 bases fitting TRBD2. V trimming: 4 bases; J trimming: 3 bases; junction bases outside the gene matches: 3. Germline CDR1 and CDR2: MDHEN and SYDVKM. CDR3 size: 15 residues. DNA of the CDR3: TGTGCCAGCAGTTCGACTAGCGGGATGACAGATACGCAGTATTTT. This encodes CASSSTSGMTDTQYF.

In DNA form, the CDR3 reads TGTGCCAGCTCATACAGGGGGCCTGCCTCTCCTGGAAACACCATATATTTT. Amino acids: CASSYRGPASPGNTIYF. The chain has TRBV25-1 and TRBJ1-3, with 9 bases identical to TRBD1. This CDR3 comprises 17 residues. CDR1 and CDR2 from the germline V gene are MGHDK and SYGVNS. After removal of 8 bases from V and 2 bases from J, the junction contained 13 bases not matched to a gene.

This chain uses TRBV9 with TRBJ2-3; 11 bases are a match to TRBD2. Germline V gives CDR1 SGDLS, CDR2 YYNGEE. V trimming: 3 bases; J trimming: 2 bases; junction bases outside the gene matches: 5. The CDR3 totals 16 residues. DNA of the CDR3: TGTGCCAGCAGCGGGCCACTAGCGGGAGTCACAGATACGCAGTATTTT. Protein: CASSGPLAGVTDTQYF.

This chain links TRBV7-9 with TRBJ1-5; D ambiguous. V shed 5 bases and J shed 5 bases, with 7 bases lying between them. The germline gives CDR1 SEHNR, CDR2 FQNEAQ (reference sequence). The CDR3 spans 12 residues. CDR3 protein: CASSREDQPQHF. The CDR3 DNA is TGTGCCAGCAGCCGGGAGGATCAGCCCCAGCATTTT.

The rearrangement joins TRBV5-1 to TRBJ2-1; D might be TRBD2 (6 bases). Trimming took 0 bases from V and 15 from J, leaving 13 bases between them. Germline loops: CDR1 SGHRS, CDR2 YFSETQ. This CDR3 comprises 12 residues. The CDR3 region is CASSLESGLTFF. CDR3 DNA: TGCGCCAGCAGCTTGGAGTCGGGACTTACGTTCTTC.

The rearrangement links TRBV7-9 to TRBJ2-5; maybe TRBD1 (5 bases). V was trimmed by 3 bases and J by 10 bases, leaving 12 bases between them. Germline V gene sequence: CDR1 SEHNR, CDR2 FQNEAQ (reference sequence). CDR3 length: 12 residues. The CDR3 sequence: CASSFSFQGQYF. CDR3 nucleotides: TGTGCCAGCAGCTTCTCTTTTCAGGGCCAGTACTTC.